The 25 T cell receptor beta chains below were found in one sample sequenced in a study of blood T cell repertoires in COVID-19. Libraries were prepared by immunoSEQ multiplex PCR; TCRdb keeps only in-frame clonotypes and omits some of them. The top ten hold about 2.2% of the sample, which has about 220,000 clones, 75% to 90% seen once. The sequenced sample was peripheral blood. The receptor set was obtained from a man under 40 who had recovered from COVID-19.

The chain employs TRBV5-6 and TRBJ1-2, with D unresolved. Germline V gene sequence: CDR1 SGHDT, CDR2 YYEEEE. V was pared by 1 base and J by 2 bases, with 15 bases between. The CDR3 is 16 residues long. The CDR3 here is CASSLFGVQPNYGYTF. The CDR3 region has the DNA TGTGCCAGCAGCTTGTTTGGAGTACAACCGAACTATGGCTACACCTTC.

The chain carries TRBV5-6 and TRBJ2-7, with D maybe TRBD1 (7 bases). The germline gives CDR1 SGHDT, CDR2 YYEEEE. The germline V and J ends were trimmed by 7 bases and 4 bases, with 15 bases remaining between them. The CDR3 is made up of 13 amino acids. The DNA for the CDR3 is TGTGCCAGCTTAGGACAGGCGGGGTACGAGCAGTACTTC. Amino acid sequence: CASLGQAGYEQYF.

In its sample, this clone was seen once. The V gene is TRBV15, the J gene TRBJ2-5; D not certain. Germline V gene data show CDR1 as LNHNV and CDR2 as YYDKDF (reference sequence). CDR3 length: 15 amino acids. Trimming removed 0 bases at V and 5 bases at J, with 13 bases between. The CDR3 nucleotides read TGTGCCACCAGCAGAGATTCGGCCGTGCGGGAGACCCAGTACTTC. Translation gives CATSRDSAVRETQYF.

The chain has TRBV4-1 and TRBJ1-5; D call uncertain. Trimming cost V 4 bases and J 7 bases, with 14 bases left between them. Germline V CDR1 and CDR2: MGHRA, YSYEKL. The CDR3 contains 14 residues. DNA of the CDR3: TGCGCCAGCAGCCCCCGGGAGGGCTGGCAGCCCCAGCATTTT. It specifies CASSPREGWQPQHF.

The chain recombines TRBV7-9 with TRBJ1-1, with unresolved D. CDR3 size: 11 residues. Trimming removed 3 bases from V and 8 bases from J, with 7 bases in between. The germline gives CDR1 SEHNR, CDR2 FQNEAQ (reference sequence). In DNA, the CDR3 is TGTGCCAGCAGCTTGGCAGAAGAAGCTTTCTTT. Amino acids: CASSLAEEAFF.

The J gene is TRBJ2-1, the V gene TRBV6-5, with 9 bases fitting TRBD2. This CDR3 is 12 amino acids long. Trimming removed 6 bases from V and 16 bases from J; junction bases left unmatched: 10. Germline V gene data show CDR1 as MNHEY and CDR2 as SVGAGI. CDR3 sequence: CASRVGAGGFFF. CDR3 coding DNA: TGTGCCAGCAGAGTCGGAGCGGGGGGTTTTTTCTTC.

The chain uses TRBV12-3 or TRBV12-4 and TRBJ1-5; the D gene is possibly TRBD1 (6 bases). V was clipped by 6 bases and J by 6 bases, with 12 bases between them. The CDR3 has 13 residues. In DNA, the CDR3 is TGTGCCAGCAGGGGGGAAGGGGGTCAGCCCCAGCATTTT. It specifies CASRGEGGQPQHF.

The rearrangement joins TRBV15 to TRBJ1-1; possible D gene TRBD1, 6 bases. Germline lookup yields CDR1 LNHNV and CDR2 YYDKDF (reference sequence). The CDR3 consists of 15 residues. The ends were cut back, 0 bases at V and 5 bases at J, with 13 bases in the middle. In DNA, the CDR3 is TGTGCCACCAGCAGAGATCCCGGACAGTATACTGAAGCTTTCTTT. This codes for CATSRDPGQYTEAFF.

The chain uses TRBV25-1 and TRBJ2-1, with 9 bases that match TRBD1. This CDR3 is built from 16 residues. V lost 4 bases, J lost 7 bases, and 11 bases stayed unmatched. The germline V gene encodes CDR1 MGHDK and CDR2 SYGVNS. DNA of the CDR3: TGTGCCAGCAGTGTTGCAGCCGGGACAGGGCATAATGAGCAGTTCTTC. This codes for CASSVAAGTGHNEQFF.

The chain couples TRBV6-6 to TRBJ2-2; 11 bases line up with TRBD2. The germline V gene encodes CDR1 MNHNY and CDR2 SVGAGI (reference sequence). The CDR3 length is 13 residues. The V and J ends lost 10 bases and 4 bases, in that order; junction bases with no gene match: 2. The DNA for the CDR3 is TGTGCCACCGGGACTAGCGGCACCGGGGAGCTGTTTTTT. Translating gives CATGTSGTGELFF.

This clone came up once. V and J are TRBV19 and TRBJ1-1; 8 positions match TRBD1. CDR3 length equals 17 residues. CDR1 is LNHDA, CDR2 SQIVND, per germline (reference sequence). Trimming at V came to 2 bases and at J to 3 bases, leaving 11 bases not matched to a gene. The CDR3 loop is CASSIPYRDRRDTEAFF. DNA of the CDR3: TGTGCCAGTAGTATACCTTATCGGGACAGGAGGGACACTGAAGCTTTCTTT.

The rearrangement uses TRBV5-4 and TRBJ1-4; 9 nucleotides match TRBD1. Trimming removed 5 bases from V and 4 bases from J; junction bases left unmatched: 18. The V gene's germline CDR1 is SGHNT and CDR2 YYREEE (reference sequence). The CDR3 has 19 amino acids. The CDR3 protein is CASRSGLGQGSAGNEKLFF. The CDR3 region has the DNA TGTGCCAGCAGGTCTGGACTGGGACAGGGCTCCGCGGGTAATGAAAAACTGTTTTTT.

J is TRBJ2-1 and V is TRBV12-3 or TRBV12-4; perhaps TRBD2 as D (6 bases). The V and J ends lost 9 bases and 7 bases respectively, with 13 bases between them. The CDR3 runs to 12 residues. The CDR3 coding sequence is TGTGCCAGTCTTTTCCGGGGGAATGAGCAGTTCTTC. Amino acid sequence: CASLFRGNEQFF.

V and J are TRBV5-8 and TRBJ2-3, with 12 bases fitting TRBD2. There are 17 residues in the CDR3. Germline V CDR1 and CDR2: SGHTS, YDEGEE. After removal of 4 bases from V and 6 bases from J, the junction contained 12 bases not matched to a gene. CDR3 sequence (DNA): TGTGCCAGCAGCCCGGAGGCTAGCGGGGGGGCCACGGATACGCAGTATTTT. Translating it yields CASSPEASGGATDTQYF.

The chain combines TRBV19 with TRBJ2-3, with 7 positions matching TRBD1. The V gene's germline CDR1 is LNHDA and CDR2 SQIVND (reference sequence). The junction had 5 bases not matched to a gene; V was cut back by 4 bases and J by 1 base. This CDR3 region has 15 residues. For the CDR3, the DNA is TGTGCCAGTAGTAGACAGGGAGTTCGCACAGATACGCAGTATTTT. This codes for CASSRQGVRTDTQYF.

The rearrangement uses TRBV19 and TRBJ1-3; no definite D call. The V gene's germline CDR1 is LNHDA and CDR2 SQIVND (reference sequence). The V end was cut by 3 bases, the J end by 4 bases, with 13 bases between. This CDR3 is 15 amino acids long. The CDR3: CASSIMAVEGNTIYF. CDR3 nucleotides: TGTGCCAGTAGTATTATGGCGGTTGAGGGAAACACCATATATTTT.

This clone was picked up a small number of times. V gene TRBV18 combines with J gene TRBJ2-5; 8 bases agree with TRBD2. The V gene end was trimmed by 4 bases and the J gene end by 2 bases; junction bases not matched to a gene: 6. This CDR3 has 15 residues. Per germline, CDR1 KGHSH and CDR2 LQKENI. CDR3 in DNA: TGTGCCAGCTCACGGAGCGGGGGTTTTCAAGAGACCCAGTACTTC. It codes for CASSRSGGFQETQYF.

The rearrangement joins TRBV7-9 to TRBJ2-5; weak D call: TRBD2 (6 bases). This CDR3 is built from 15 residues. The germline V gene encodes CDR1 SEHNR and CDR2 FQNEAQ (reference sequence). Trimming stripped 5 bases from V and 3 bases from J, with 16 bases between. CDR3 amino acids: CASSPLVGEEETQYF. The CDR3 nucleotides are TGTGCCAGCAGCCCCCTAGTAGGGGAGGAAGAGACCCAGTACTTC. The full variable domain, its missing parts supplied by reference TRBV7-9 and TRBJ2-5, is DTGVSQNPRHKITKRGQNVTFRCDPISEHNRLYWYRQTLGQGPEFLTYFQNEAQLEKSRLLSDRFSAERPKGSFSTLEIQRTEQGDSAMYLCASSPLVGEEETQYFGPGTRLLVL.

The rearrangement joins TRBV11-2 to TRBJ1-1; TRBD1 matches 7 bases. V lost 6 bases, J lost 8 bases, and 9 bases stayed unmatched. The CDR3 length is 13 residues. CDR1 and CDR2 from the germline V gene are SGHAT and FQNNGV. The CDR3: CASRMTGKREAFF. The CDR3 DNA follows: TGTGCCAGCAGGATGACAGGGAAGAGAGAAGCTTTCTTT.

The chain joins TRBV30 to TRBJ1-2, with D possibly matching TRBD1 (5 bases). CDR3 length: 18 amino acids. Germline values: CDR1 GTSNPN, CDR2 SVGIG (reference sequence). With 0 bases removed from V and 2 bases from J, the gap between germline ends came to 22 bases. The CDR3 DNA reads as TGTGCCTGGAGTGTACAGGCAGGCCTCGTAGGGGCCAACTATGGCTACACCTTC. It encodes CAWSVQAGLVGANYGYTF.

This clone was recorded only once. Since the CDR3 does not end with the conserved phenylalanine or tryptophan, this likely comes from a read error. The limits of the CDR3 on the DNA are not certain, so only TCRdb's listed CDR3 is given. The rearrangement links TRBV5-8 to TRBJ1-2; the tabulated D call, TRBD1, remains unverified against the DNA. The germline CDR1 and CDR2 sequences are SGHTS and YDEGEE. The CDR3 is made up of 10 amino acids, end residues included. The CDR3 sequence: CASSSRIDRL.

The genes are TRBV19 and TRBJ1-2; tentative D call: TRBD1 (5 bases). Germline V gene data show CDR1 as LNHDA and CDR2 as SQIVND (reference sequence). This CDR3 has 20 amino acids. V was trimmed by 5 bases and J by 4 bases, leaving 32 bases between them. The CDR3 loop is CASSAGPTLGAQTPSYGYTF. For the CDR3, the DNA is TGTGCCAGTAGTGCGGGACCGACTCTAGGGGCCCAGACTCCCTCCTATGGCTACACCTTC.

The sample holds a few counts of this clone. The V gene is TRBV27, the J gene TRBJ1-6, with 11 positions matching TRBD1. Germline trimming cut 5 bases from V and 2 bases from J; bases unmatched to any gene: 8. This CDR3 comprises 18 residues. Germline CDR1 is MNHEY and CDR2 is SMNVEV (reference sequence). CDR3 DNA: TGTGCCAGCAGTACCCGGACAGGGGGCAGGGCCTATAATTCACCCCTCCACTTT. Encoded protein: CASSTRTGGRAYNSPLHF.

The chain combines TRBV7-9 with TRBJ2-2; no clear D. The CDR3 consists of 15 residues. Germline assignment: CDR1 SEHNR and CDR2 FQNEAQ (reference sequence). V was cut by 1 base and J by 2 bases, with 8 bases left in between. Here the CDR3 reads CASSLGDSNTGELFF. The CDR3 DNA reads TGTGCCAGCAGCTTAGGTGACTCCAACACCGGGGAGCTGTTTTTT.

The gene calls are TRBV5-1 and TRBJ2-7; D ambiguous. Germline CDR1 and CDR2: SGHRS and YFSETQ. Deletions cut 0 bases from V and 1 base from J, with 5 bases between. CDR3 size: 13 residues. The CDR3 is CASSLVDSYEQYF. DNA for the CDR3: TGCGCCAGCAGCTTGGTAGATTCCTACGAGCAGTACTTC.